The TCR beta chain under discussion was sequenced for a study of blood T cell repertoires in COVID-19. This clone was detected a few times. V was clipped by 5 bases and J by 1 base, with 18 bases between them. CDR3 length: 16 amino acids. Per the germline V gene, CDR1 is LNHDA and CDR2 is SQIVND (reference sequence). The repertoire was sequenced with immunoSEQ multiplex PCR; TCRdb's copy has only in-frame clones and lacks some. Of under 200,000 clones detected, about four fifths appear once; the ten largest clones hold 7.5% to 8.5%. Sequenced: peripheral blood. The chain has TRBV19 and TRBJ2-7, with TRBD1 as a possible D gene (7 bases). This TCR was sampled from a woman aged 55-75 years with COVID-19, enrolled during active disease. CDR3 sequence reads: CASSASSGGGSYEQYF. The CDR3 DNA reads TGTGCCAGTAGTGCCTCCTCAGGGGGAGGTTCCTACGAGCAGTACTTC.